This T cell receptor beta chain emerged from a study of cytomegalovirus exposure and HLA in healthy donors. Study results and limitations: Immune exposure information available was restricted to CMV serostatus.

V was cut by 5 bases and J by 8 bases, with 13 bases left in between. Germline V CDR1 and CDR2: MNHNY, SVGAGI (reference sequence). The CDR3 contains 13 residues. The donors (healthy individuals) were bone marrow donors. The primer mix had 60 Vbeta and 13 Jbeta primers. Assay: immunoSEQ multiplex PCR; the TCRdb copy retains only in-frame clones and omits some. Of tens of thousands of clones in the sample, about 84% are singletons; the top ten hold nearly 6%. The count of this clone is one. Antigen specificity is unknown. The chain links TRBV6-6 to TRBJ2-1, with a possible D match to TRBD2 (6 bases). The clonotype comes from a male donor in good health and CMV-seronegative. Material: PBMCs. The CDR3 nucleotides are TGTGCCAGCAGTACCCGCGCGGGACATGAGCAGTTCTTC. Its protein is CASSTRAGHEQFF.